This TCR beta chain comes out of a study of post-analysis software for immune sequencing data. Study as a whole: Multiple sclerosis in the patients followed relapsing-remitting, secondary progressive and progressive-relapsing courses. Study observations and caveats: Several TRBV segments were more frequent in patients than controls; TRBV5-6, TRBV5-1 and TRBV20-1 belonged to this group. Compared against controls, patients with multiple sclerosis displayed significantly lower normalized Chao1 diversity. Samples prepared in the same batch strongly co-clustered by F measure.

Of note for this clonotype: Its antigen is as yet unknown.

CDR1 is ENHRY and CDR2 is SYGVKD in the germline V gene. The V segment lost 7 bases and the J segment 1 base; nucleotides outside the gene matches: 6. CDR3 length: 16 residues. Researchers reported that TCR beta cDNA libraries carried unique molecular identifiers. T cells, roughly 0.85 to 10 million of them, yielded some 500,000 cDNA molecules. TCRdb reanalysed the PCR reads using MiXCR and keeps one entry per CDR3 protein. The sample shows about 540,000 distinct CDR3 sequences, 34% of them seen only once. The chain has TRBV10-3 and TRBJ2-6, with 8 positions matching TRBD1. The specimen was blood. The origin of this receptor is a girl under 18 with multiple sclerosis. The DNA of the CDR3 is TGTGCCATCACCGGACAGGGTTTGTCTGGGGCCAACGTCCTGACTTTC. It codes for CAITGQGLSGANVLTF.